This TCR beta chain was sequenced during a study of T-cell memory formation after mild COVID-19. TCRdb reprocessed the 5' RACE reads with MiXCR, giving one entry per CDR3 protein. The data show just under 150,000 distinct CDR3 sequences, 15% to 20% seen once. V lost 10 bases and J lost 0; bases outside the gene matches: 12. The CDR3 sequence is 17 residues long. This clonotype was picked up a small number of times. This chain connects TRBV12-3 or TRBV12-4 to TRBJ2-1, with 10 bases that match TRBD2. Sample: PBMCs or a T cell subset sorted from them (not recorded which). The clonotype originates from an adult woman who had mild COVID-19 (a few samples of this study predate the infection). Cell type and time point are not known. Here the CDR3 reads CAIILAGILSSYNEQFF. The CDR3 nucleotides read TGTGCCATCATACTAGCGGGGATACTGAGCTCCTACAATGAGCAGTTCTTC.